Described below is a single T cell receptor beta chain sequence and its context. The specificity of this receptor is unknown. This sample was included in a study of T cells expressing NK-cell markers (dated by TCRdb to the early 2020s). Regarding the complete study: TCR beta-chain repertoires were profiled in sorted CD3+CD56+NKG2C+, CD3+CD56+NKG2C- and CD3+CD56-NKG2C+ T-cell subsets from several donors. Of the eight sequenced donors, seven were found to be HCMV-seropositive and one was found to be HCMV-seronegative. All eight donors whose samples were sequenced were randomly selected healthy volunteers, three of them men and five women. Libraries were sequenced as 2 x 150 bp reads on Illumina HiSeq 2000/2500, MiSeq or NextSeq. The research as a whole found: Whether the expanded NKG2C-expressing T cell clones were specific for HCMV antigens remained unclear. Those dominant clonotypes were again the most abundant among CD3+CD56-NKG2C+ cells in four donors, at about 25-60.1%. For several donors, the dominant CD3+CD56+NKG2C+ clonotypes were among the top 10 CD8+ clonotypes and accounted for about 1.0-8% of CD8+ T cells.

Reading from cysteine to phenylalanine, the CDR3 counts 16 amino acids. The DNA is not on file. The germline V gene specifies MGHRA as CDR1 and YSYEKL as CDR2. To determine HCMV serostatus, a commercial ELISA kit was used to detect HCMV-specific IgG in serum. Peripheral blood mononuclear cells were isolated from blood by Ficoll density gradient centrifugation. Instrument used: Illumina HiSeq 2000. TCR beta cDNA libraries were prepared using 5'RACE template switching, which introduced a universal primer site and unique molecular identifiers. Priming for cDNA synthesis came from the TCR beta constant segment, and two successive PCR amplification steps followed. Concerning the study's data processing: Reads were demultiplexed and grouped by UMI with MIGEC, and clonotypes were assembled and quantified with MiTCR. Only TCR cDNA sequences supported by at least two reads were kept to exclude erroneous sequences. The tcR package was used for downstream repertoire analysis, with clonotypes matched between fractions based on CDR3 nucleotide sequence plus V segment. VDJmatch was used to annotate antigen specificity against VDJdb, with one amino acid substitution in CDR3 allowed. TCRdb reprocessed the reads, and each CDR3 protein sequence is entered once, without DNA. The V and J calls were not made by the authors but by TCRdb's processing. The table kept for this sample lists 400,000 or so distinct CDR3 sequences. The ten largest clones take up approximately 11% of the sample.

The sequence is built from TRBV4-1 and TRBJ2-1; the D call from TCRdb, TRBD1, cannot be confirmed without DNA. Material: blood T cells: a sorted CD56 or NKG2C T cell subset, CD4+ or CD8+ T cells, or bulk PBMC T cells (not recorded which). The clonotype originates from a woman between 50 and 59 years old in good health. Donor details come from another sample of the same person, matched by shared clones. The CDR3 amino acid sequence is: CASSQDLGTPRDEQFF.